This T cell receptor (beta chain) originates from a study of T cell responses to AZD1222 COVID-19 vaccine. The V and J ends lost 10 bases and 9 bases, in that order; junction bases with no gene match: 4. The germline V gene has CDR1 LNHDA and CDR2 SQIVND (reference sequence). This CDR3 has 12 residues. The method was immunoSEQ multiplex PCR; TCRdb's version includes in-frame clones alone and lacks a portion of them. The sample comprises 150,000 to 200,000 clones, 90% to 95% of which are singletons, and roughly 4.5% rests with the top ten. Sample: peripheral blood, taken on day 0 of MenACWY control vaccination. The clonotype originates from an adult in good health. The rearrangement uses TRBV19 and TRBJ1-6, with 9 bases that match TRBD1. For the CDR3, the DNA is TGTGCCACCCGGGACAGGGCTTCACCCCTCCACTTT. Translated: CATRDRASPLHF.